Shown below are 2 T cell receptor beta chains from a single sample sequenced in a study of beta chain features in type 1 diabetes (dated by TCRdb to the late 2010s). Library creation used the immunoSEQ multiplex PCR assay. The entire amount of isolated RNA was reverse transcribed using the High Capacity cDNA Reverse Transcription Kit, so the sequenced TCRB transcripts were expressed ones. TCRdb holds this immuneACCESS table with in-frame rearrangements only. Some clones are missing; in checked studies, unresolved V genes explain under half, and the rest has no known cause. The sample table shows roughly 400,000 clones, and more than 13% are seen once. About 0.02% of the sample lies in the top ten. Material: naive CD4+ T cells from blood. Per the publication, the cell subset or site label means: true naive CD4+ T cells. These TCRs come from a woman aged 18-29 years in good health.

This chain uses TRBV7-8 with TRBJ2-6, with TRBD2 as a possible D gene (5 bases). CDR1 is SGHVS and CDR2 is FQNEAQ in the germline V gene. The ends were cut back, 1 base at V and 4 bases at J, with 14 bases in the middle. CDR3 length equals 17 residues. The CDR3, as DNA: TGTGCCAGCAGCTTAGGACGTCCGGGGTCCGGGGCCAACGTCCTGACTTTC. Translated: CASSLGRPGSGANVLTF. Filled out from reference TRBV7-8 and TRBJ2-6, the complete variable domain reads GAGVSQSPRYKVAKRGQDVALRCDPISGHVSLFWYQQALGQGPEFLTYFQNEAQLDKSGLPSDRFFAERPEGSVSTLKIQRTQQEDSAVYLCASSLGRPGSGANVLTFGAGSRLTVL.

Here the CDR3 reads CASSVNRGETQYF. DNA of the CDR3: TGTGCCAGCAGTGTCAACAGGGGGGAGACCCAGTACTTC. The rearrangement links TRBV27 to TRBJ2-5, with 8 bases fitting TRBD1. CDR1 is MNHEY and CDR2 is SMNVEV in the germline V gene (reference sequence). CDR3 length: 13 residues. Trimming removed 5 bases from V and 5 bases from J; junction bases left unmatched: 4.